Listed below are T cell receptor beta chains from one sample, sequenced in a study of shared clonotypes between healthy human individuals. The assay was immunoSEQ multiplex PCR, and TCRdb's table has in-frame clones only and misses some. The sample contains roughly 2.2 million clones, about 90% of which appear only once. The sequenced sample was naive CD4+ T cells from PBMCs. These receptor sequences come from a young man in good health. Some clones in this sample may be carry-over from other donors' samples. CDR3s include the opening cysteine and the closing phenylalanine or tryptophan. D genes are given only for firm matches. Size values are once, few and many counts, or a class for expanded clones, and some rows have none.

CDR3 | DNA | J | size | D | V
CASSPTSGMVHEQYF | TGCGCCAGCAGCCCGACTAGCGGGATGGTTCACGAGCAGTACTTC | TRBJ2-7 | - | TRBD2 | TRBV5-1
CASSPQPPTDSRGNSPLHF | TGCGCCAGCAGCCCCCAGCCACCGACAGACAGTCGCGGGAATTCACCCCTCCACTTT | TRBJ1-6 | once | - | TRBV5-1
CASSPRGATGTKEAPYEQYF | TGTGCCAGCAGCCCCAGGGGGGCGACAGGGACCAAAGAAGCCCCCTACGAGCAGTACTTC | TRBJ2-7 | - | - | TRBV9
CASSRDRAGRPQHF | TGTGCCAGCAGTCGGGACCGGGCAGGACGCCCCCAGCATTTT | TRBJ1-5 | few | - | TRBV7-8
CASSRDRGSYEQYF | TGTGCCAGCAGCCGAGACAGGGGATCCTACGAGCAGTACTTC | TRBJ2-7 | - | TRBD1 | TRBV7-6
CASSRGQPGGHEKLFF | TGCGCCAGCAGTAGAGGACAACCAGGGGGTCATGAAAAACTGTTTTTT | TRBJ1-4 | - | TRBD1 | TRBV5-1
CASSLSAQGVYEQYF | TGTGCCAGCAGTTTATCGGCGCAGGGGGTCTACGAGCAGTACTTC | TRBJ2-7 | - | TRBD1 | TRBV28
CASSEVGGGLGFF | TGCGCCAGCAGTGAAGTGGGAGGCGGCCTCGGGTTCTTC | TRBJ2-1 | - | - | TRBV10-2
CASSLTGTYEQYF | TGTGCCAGCAGCTTAACGGGGACCTACGAGCAGTACTTC | TRBJ2-7 | - | - | TRBV7-2
CATSRDLTGDIHTIYF | TGTGCCACCAGCAGAGATCTCACAGGGGATATTCACACCATATATTTT | TRBJ1-3 | - | TRBD1 | TRBV15
CASSQDAGVRGEKLFF | TGCGCCAGCAGCCAAGATGCAGGGGTTAGAGGAGAAAAACTGTTTTTT | TRBJ1-4 | - | - | TRBV4-1
CASSPRQGWGEKLFF | TGTGCCAGCAGTCCAAGACAGGGGTGGGGTGAAAAACTGTTTTTT | TRBJ1-4 | once | TRBD1 | TRBV27
CASSLWASGRLGNEQFF | TGTGCCAGCAGTTTATGGGCTAGCGGGAGGCTCGGGAATGAGCAGTTCTTC | TRBJ2-1 | - | TRBD2 | TRBV28
CAWTQDRGMASYTF | TGTGCCTGGACCCAGGACAGGGGGATGGCTAGCTACACCTTC | TRBJ1-2 | - | TRBD1 | TRBV30
CASSIDGGYTF | TGTGCCAGTAGTATAGATGGAGGCTACACCTTC | TRBJ1-2 | - | - | TRBV19
CASSSTNTEAFF | TGTGCCAGCAGTAGTACCAACACTGAAGCTTTCTTT | TRBJ1-1 | few | - | TRBV6-5
CAWRSAGSVQPQHF | TGTGCCTGGAGGTCCGCAGGCTCGGTTCAGCCCCAGCATTTT | TRBJ1-5 | few | - | TRBV30
CASSRGGVQGEDEQFF | TGTGCCAGCAGCCGCGGCGGGGTGCAGGGGGAGGATGAGCAGTTCTTC | TRBJ2-1 | - | - | TRBV4-2
CASSPDRSNYGYTF | TGTGCCAGCAGTCCGGACCGCTCTAACTATGGCTACACCTTC | TRBJ1-2 | - | - | TRBV6-1
CASSVDGQTYEQYF | TGTGCCAGCAGCGTAGACGGTCAGACCTACGAGCAGTACTTC | TRBJ2-7 | - | - | TRBV9
CATPYEQYF | TGCGCCACCCCCTACGAGCAGTACTTC | TRBJ2-7 | - | - | TRBV10-1
CASSLQGANYGYTF | TGTGCCAGCAGCCTACAGGGGGCGAACTATGGCTACACCTTC | TRBJ1-2 | - | TRBD1 | TRBV5-6
CATSSGGRQPQHF | TGTGCCACAAGCAGCGGGGGGCGTCAGCCCCAGCATTTT | TRBJ1-5 | - | - | TRBV6-1
CASSKAGGTGAYTGELFF | TGTGCCAGCAGCAAAGCGGGGGGAACAGGGGCCTACACCGGGGAGCTGTTTTTT | TRBJ2-2 | - | - | TRBV21-1
CASSPYRGLTEAFF | TGCGCCAGCAGTCCGTACAGGGGGCTCACTGAAGCTTTCTTT | TRBJ1-1 | few | TRBD1 | TRBV5-1
CSVHGGPGYGYTF | TGCAGCGTTCACGGGGGACCCGGCTATGGCTACACCTTC | TRBJ1-2 | - | - | TRBV29-1
CSARVVEYF | TGCAGTGCTAGAGTTGTGGAATATTTT | TRBJ1-3 | - | - | TRBV20-1
CASSFSGAYEQYF | TGTGCCAGCAGTTTTAGCGGGGCCTACGAGCAGTACTTC | TRBJ2-7 | once | TRBD2 | TRBV7-2
CASRVGQYTDTQYF | TGTGCCAGCAGGGTGGGACAGTACACAGATACGCAGTATTTT | TRBJ2-3 | - | TRBD1 | TRBV2
CSVESPGAEEQFF | TGCAGCGTTGAAAGTCCGGGAGCGGAGGAGCAGTTCTTC | TRBJ2-1 | - | - | TRBV29-1
CASCLTSTNYNEQFF | TGTGCCAGCTGCCTGACTAGCACTAACTACAATGAGCAGTTCTTC | TRBJ2-1 | - | TRBD2 | TRBV7-8
CASSHDRAIAYEQYF | TGTGCCAGCAGTCATGACAGGGCGATAGCCTACGAGCAGTACTTC | TRBJ2-7 | - | TRBD1 | TRBV6-5
CASSWTSGRTKTQYF | TGCGCCAGCAGCTGGACTAGCGGGAGGACCAAGACCCAGTACTTC | TRBJ2-5 | - | TRBD2 | TRBV5-1
CASSPRDLYEQYF | TGTGCCAGCAGCCCACGGGACCTTTACGAGCAGTACTTC | TRBJ2-7 | - | - | TRBV14
CASSPRGEIGSNVLTF | TGCGCCAGCAGCCCGAGGGGGGAGATTGGGTCCAACGTCCTGACTTTC | TRBJ2-6 | - | - | TRBV5-1
CASSLWGRETQYF | TGTGCCAGCAGCTTGTGGGGCCGAGAGACCCAGTACTTC | TRBJ2-5 | - | - | TRBV7-3
CASSFETGTYGYTF | TGTGCCAGCAGCTTCGAGACAGGGACCTATGGCTACACCTTC | TRBJ1-2 | - | TRBD1 | TRBV6-6
CSAQGNSGYTF | TGCAGTGCTCAAGGGAACAGCGGCTACACCTTC | TRBJ1-2 | - | - | TRBV20-1
CASSPTQGKDTEAFF | TGTGCCAGCTCACCAACACAGGGTAAGGACACTGAAGCTTTCTTT | TRBJ1-1 | - | - | TRBV18
CASSRLADPSYNEQFF | TGTGCCAGCAGCCGATTAGCTGACCCCTCCTACAATGAGCAGTTCTTC | TRBJ2-1 | - | - | TRBV27
CASLRAGWNTGELFF | TGTGCCAGCCTCCGGGCGGGATGGAACACCGGGGAGCTGTTTTTT | TRBJ2-2 | - | - | TRBV2
CASSSAPSGRAKHEQYF | TGTGCCAGCAGCTCCGCCCCTAGCGGGAGGGCCAAGCACGAGCAGTACTTC | TRBJ2-7 | - | TRBD2 | TRBV7-9
CASSLGTGASGYTF | TGTGCCAGCAGCTTAGGAACAGGGGCCTCGGGCTACACCTTC | TRBJ1-2 | - | TRBD1 | TRBV7-2
CASSSKMGNTEAFF | TGTGCCAGCAGCTCCAAGATGGGGAACACTGAAGCTTTCTTT | TRBJ1-1 | - | - | TRBV7-6
CASSLRARGGGSYEQYF | TGCGCCAGCAGCTTGCGGGCGAGAGGGGGCGGGAGTTACGAGCAGTACTTC | TRBJ2-7 | - | - | TRBV5-1
CAWSIWAGRLNTEAFF | TGTGCCTGGAGTATTTGGGCGGGGCGGCTGAACACTGAAGCTTTCTTT | TRBJ1-1 | - | - | TRBV30
CASSPDRVYEQYF | TGTGCCAGCAGCCCGGATCGAGTCTACGAGCAGTACTTC | TRBJ2-7 | - | - | TRBV7-8
CASSRQGPWETQYF | TGTGCCAGCTCAAGGCAGGGGCCTTGGGAGACCCAGTACTTC | TRBJ2-5 | once | - | TRBV7-3
CASIGGTNVLLDEQFF | TGTGCCAGCATAGGGGGGACAAATGTCCTTCTGGATGAGCAGTTCTTC | TRBJ2-1 | - | - | TRBV2
CASSPPSGTGSRNTEAFF | TGTGCCAGCAGCCCACCCTCCGGGACAGGGAGTCGGAACACTGAAGCTTTCTTT | TRBJ1-1 | - | TRBD1 | TRBV28
CASRSSYEQYF | TGTGCCAGCAGGAGTAGCTACGAGCAGTACTTC | TRBJ2-7 | - | - | TRBV6-5
CASSSLPFSGNYEQYF | TGTGCCAGCAGTTCCCTCCCCTTTTCGGGAAACTACGAGCAGTACTTC | TRBJ2-7 | - | - | TRBV28
CASSLGKLRGTGGDYGYTF | TGTGCCAGCAGCTTAGGCAAACTTCGAGGGACAGGGGGGGACTATGGCTACACCTTC | TRBJ1-2 | - | TRBD1 | TRBV7-9
CASSPSHYEQYF | TGCGCCAGCAGCCCCTCTCACTACGAGCAGTACTTC | TRBJ2-7 | - | - | TRBV5-1
CASSLALPGQLYGYTF | TGTGCCAGCAGCTTAGCGTTACCGGGACAGCTCTATGGCTACACCTTC | TRBJ1-2 | - | TRBD1 | TRBV7-9